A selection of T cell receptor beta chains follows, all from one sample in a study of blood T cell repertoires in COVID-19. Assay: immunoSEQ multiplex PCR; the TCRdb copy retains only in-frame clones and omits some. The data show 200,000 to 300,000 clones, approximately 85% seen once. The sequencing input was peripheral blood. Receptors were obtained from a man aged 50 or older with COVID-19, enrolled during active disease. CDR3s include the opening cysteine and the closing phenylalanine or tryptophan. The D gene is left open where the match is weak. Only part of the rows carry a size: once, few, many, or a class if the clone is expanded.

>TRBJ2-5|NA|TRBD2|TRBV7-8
TGTGCCAGCAGTTTCGGACTAGCGGGGATCCCAAAGACCCAGTACTTC
CASSFGLAGIPKTQYF
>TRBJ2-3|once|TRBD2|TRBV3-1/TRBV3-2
TGTGCCAGCAGCCAAGATTTGGGACTAGCGACAGATACGCAGTATTTT
CASSQDLGLATDTQYF
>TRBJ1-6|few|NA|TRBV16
TGTGCCAGCAGCCAAACAGGTCCGGACCCCCTCCACTTT
CASSQTGPDPLHF
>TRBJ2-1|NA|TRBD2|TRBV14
TGTGCCAGCAGCGCCCGAATGGCGGGGGGACTTGGGAATGAGCAGTTCTTC
CASSARMAGGLGNEQFF
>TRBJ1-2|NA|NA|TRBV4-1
TGCGCCAGCAGCCAAGATGGGGGGGCAACCGGTAGAGGCTACACCTTC
CASSQDGGATGRGYTF
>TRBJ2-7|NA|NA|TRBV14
TGTGCCAGCAGCCAAGATAATATTGCTAGCGTCTACGAGCAGTACTTC
CASSQDNIASVYEQYF
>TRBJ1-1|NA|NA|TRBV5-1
TGCGCCAGCAGCTACAGGGCAACTAACACTGAAGCTTTCTTT
CASSYRATNTEAFF
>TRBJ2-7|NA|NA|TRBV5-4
TGTGCCAGCAGCCAGGACACCGCTCCTAGCGAGCAGTACTTC
CASSQDTAPSEQYF
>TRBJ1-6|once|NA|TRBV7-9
TGTGCCAGCAGCTCGGACAGAAATAATTCACCCCTCCACTTT
CASSSDRNNSPLHF
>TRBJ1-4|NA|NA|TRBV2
TGTGCCAGCAGGGTACAGATGGATGGGGAAAAACTGTTTTTT
CASRVQMDGEKLFF
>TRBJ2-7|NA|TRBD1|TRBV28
TGTGCCAGCGGGACAGGGGCTTCGAGCTACGAGCAGTACTTC
CASGTGASSYEQYF
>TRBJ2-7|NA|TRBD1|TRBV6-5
TGTGCCAGCAGTTACGTCCGGACAGGGACCCACGAGCAGTACTTC
CASSYVRTGTHEQYF
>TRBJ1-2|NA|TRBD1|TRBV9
TGTGCCAGCAGCGTAGGACAGGGAGACGGCTACACCTTC
CASSVGQGDGYTF
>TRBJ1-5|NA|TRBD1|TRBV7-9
TGTGCCAGCAGCGCTGCAGGGGGCGGGCAGCCCCAGCATTTT
CASSAAGGGQPQHF
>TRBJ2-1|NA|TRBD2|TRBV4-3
TGCGCCAGCAGCCAAGATGTACTAGCGTCGGGTGAGCAGTTCTTC
CASSQDVLASGEQFF
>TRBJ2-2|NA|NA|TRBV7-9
TGTGCCAGCAGGGGCGCCCTGAACACCGGGGAGCTGTTTTTT
CASRGALNTGELFF
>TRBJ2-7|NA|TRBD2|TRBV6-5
TGTGCCAGCAGTTACTCGAGAGCGGGGCTTTCCTACGAGCAGTACTTC
CASSYSRAGLSYEQYF
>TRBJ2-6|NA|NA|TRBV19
TGTGCCAGTAGTACCCCGAACAGGGCTGGGGCCAACGTCCTGACTTTC
CASSTPNRAGANVLTF
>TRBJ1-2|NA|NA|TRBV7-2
TGTGCCAGCAGCCCTGTGGGCTCTAACTATGGCTACACCTTC
CASSPVGSNYGYTF
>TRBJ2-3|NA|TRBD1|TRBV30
TGTGCCTGGAGCCGTCGAGGGGGCAGCACAGATACGCAGTATTTT
CAWSRRGGSTDTQYF
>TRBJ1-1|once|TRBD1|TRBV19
TGTGCCAGTAGCCTGACAGGGGGCTCTGAAGCTTTCTTT
CASSLTGGSEAFF
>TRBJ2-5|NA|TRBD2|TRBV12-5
TGTGCTAGTGGTTTGGTAGGAGTAGCGGGGTGGCAAGAGACCCAGTACTTC
CASGLVGVAGWQETQYF
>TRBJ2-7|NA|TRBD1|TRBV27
TGTGCCAGCAGTCCCCTTGATAGGGGGCTCTACGAGCAGTACTTC
CASSPLDRGLYEQYF
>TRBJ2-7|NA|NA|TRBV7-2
TGTGCCAGCAGCTTATCACAGGCGAGCTCCTACGAGCAGTACTTC
CASSLSQASSYEQYF
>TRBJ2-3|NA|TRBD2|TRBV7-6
TGTGCCAGCAGCAAACTAGCGGGGGGCGGAGTAGATACGCAGTATTTT
CASSKLAGGGVDTQYF
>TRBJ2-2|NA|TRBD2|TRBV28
TGTGCCAGTATCGGACTGTGGGCCGGGACTAGCGGGGGGGCCACCGGGGAGCTGTTTTTT
CASIGLWAGTSGGATGELFF
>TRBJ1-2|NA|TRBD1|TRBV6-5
TGTGCCAGCAGGGGGACAGGAAGGGACTATGGCTACACCTTC
CASRGTGRDYGYTF
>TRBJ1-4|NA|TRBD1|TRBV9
TGTGCCAGCAGCGTAGGTCCAGGGGGAATTGGAGGTGAAAAACTGTTTTTT
CASSVGPGGIGGEKLFF
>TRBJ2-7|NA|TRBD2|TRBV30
TGTGCCTGGAGTCCCCCGGGGGGCTACGAGCAGTACTTC
CAWSPPGGYEQYF
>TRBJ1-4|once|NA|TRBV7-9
TGTGCCAGCAGCTTAGACATTGCAACTAATGAAAAACTGTTTTTT
CASSLDIATNEKLFF
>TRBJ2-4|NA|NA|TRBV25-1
TGTGCCAGCAGTGAAGCGGGGACCCGGGACATTCAGTACTTC
CASSEAGTRDIQYF
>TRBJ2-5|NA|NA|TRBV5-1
TGCGCCAGCAGCGGACTCAGTGAAGAGACCCAGTACTTC
CASSGLSEETQYF
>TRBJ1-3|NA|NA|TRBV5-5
TGTGCCAGCAGCTTGGGACTCGCCATATATTTT
CASSLGLAIYF
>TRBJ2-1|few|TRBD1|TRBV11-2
TGTGCCAGCAGCCCGGGACAGGGGGTCGATGAGCAGTTCTTC
CASSPGQGVDEQFF
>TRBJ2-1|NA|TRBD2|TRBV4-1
TGCGCCAGCAGCCAAAATCTAGCGGGGGGGACTTACAATGAGCAGTTCTTC
CASSQNLAGGTYNEQFF
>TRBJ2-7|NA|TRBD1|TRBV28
TGTGCCAGCAGGGGGACAGGGGAAAGCTCCTACGAGCAGTACTTC
CASRGTGESSYEQYF
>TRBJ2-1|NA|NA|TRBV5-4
TGTGCCAGCAGCTCTCGGGTCGATTCCCTGGGCAATGAGCAGTTCTTC
CASSSRVDSLGNEQFF
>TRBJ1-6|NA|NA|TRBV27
TGTGCCAGCAGTCCAGACAGGCTTTATGGTTCACCCCTCCACTTT
CASSPDRLYGSPLHF
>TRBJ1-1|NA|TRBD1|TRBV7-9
TGTGCCAGCAGCTCCATTGCGGGGAACAGGGGGCACACTGAAGCTTTCTTT
CASSSIAGNRGHTEAFF
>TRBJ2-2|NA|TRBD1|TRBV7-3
TGTGCCAGCAGCTCTGCAGGGGGCTCCGGGGAGCTGTTTTTT
CASSSAGGSGELFF
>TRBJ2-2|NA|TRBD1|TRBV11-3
TGTGCCAGCACACCGACAGGGGGTGGTGACACCGGGGAGCTGTTTTTT
CASTPTGGGDTGELFF
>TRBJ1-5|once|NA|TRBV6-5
TGTGCCAGCAGTTCGGGAGGCAATCAGCCCCAGCATTTT
CASSSGGNQPQHF
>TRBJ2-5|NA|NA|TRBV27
TGTGCCAGTCAAAGGATCGGGGGGCTCGAGACCCAGTACTTC
CASQRIGGLETQYF
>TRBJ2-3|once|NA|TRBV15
TGTGCCACCAGCAGAGATTCTAGGGATACGCAGTATTTT
CATSRDSRDTQYF
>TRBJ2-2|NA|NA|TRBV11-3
TGTGCCAGCAGCTTAGTATCTACCGGGGAGCTGTTTTTT
CASSLVSTGELFF